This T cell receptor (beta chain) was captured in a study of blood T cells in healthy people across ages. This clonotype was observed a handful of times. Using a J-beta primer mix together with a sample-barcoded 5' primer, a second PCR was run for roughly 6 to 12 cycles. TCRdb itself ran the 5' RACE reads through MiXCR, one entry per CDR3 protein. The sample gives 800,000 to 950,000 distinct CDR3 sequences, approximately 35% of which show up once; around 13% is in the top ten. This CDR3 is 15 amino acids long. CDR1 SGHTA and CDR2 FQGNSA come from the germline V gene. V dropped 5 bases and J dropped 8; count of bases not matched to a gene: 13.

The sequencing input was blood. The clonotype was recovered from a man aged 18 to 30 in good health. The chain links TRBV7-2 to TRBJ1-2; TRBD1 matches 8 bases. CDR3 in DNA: TGTGCCAGCAGCATCGGACAAGGCAGGGGGCAGGGCTACACCTTC. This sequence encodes CASSIGQGRGQGYTF. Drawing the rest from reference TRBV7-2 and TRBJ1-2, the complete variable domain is GAGVSQSPSNKVTEKGKDVELRCDPISGHTALYWYRQSLGQGLEFLIYFQGNSAPDKSGLPSDRFSAERTGGSVSTLTIQRTQQEDSAVYLCASSIGQGRGQGYTFGSGTRLTVV.